This entry describes one TCR beta chain. This sample is part of a study of identical twins. V shed 4 bases and J shed 6 bases, with 20 bases lying between them. CDR1 is SGHRS and CDR2 is YFSETQ in the germline V gene. This CDR3 is 16 amino acids long. MiXCR, run by TCRdb on the 5' RACE reads, gives a single entry per CDR3 protein. The table includes 1.5 million to 2 million distinct CDR3 sequences, about 30% detected once. The chain uses TRBV5-1 and TRBJ2-1, with D perhaps TRBD2 (6 bases). The receptor's source is a newborn girl in good health. The sequenced sample consisted of cord blood. This CDR3 is CASSRTRRELGNEQFF. The DNA for the CDR3 is TGCGCCAGCAGCCGTACTCGGAGGGAATTAGGCAATGAGCAGTTCTTC. Looking up the rest from reference TRBV5-1 and TRBJ2-1 gives the full variable domain: KAGVTQTPRYLIKTRGQQVTLSCSPISGHRSVSWYQQTPGQGLQFLFEYFSETQRNKGNFPGRFSGRQFSNSRSEMNVSTLELGDSALYLCASSRTRRELGNEQFFGPGTRLTVL.